One sample yielded the 9 T cell receptor beta chains listed below, sequenced in a study of control samples from healthy donors and cancer patients. Measured with immunoSEQ multiplex PCR; TCRdb has only the in-frame clones, and not every one. The sample lists some 44,000 clones, roughly 65% occurring once. The sequenced sample consisted of formalin-fixed, paraffin-embedded tissue. Receptors were obtained from a male donor with melanoma.

The V call is TRBV10-1, the J call TRBJ2-7; D may match TRBD1 or TRBD2 (5 bases each). V lost 6 bases to trimming and J lost 3 bases, with 18 bases between them. This CDR3 comprises 15 residues. CDR1 is WNHNN and CDR2 is SYGVQD in the germline V gene (reference sequence). The CDR3, as DNA: TGCGCCAGCAGAGCACCTCTACGGGACGGCTACGAGCAGTACTTC. Translation: CASRAPLRDGYEQYF.

The chain links TRBV28 to TRBJ2-1; D remains unclear. V gave up 7 bases and J gave up 0 bases, with 13 bases separating them. The CDR3 is 15 residues long. Germline assignment: CDR1 MDHEN and CDR2 SYDVKM. As DNA, the CDR3 is TGTGCCAGCACGGTTCCGGAGAGCTCCTACAATGAGCAGTTCTTC. Residues: CASTVPESSYNEQFF.

The J gene is TRBJ2-1, the V gene TRBV18, with 8 bases fitting TRBD2. Per germline, CDR1 KGHSH and CDR2 LQKENI. The CDR3 runs to 16 residues. Trimming at V came to 3 bases and at J to 4 bases, leaving 8 bases not matched to a gene. The CDR3 reads CASSPVLAALYNEQFF. CDR3 nucleotide sequence: TGTGCCAGCTCACCCGTACTAGCGGCCTTATACAATGAGCAGTTCTTC.

In its sample, this clone was seen once. The chain couples TRBV24-1 to TRBJ2-4, with 13 bases that match TRBD2. The germline V gene encodes CDR1 KGHDR and CDR2 SFDVKD. This CDR3 comprises 15 residues. V gave up 12 bases and J gave up 4 bases; unmatched junction bases: 8. As DNA, the CDR3 is TGTGCCTCCGGGACTAGCGGGATCGGGAAAAACATTCAGTACTTC. Amino acids: CASGTSGIGKNIQYF.

By share, this clone counts as medium-sized. The chain carries TRBV30 and TRBJ2-1; D unresolved. Trimming shortened V by 2 bases and J by 9 bases, and 14 bases separated the two germline ends. Germline loops: CDR1 GTSNPN, CDR2 SVGIG (reference sequence). The CDR3 spans 13 residues. This CDR3 reads CAWSLRGVGEQFF. The CDR3 DNA reads TGTGCCTGGAGTCTGAGAGGAGTGGGTGAGCAGTTCTTC.

V and J are TRBV21-1 and TRBJ1-2; the tabulated D call, TRBD1, remains unverified against the DNA. TRBV21-1 is a known pseudogene. The CDR3 spans 18 residues. The chain's CDR3 is CASSPQKTGGARGYGYTF. In DNA, the CDR3 is TGTGCCAGCAGCCCTCAAAAGACAGGGGGCGCACGTGGATATGGCTACACCTTC.

The chain employs TRBV5-1 and TRBJ2-7; 7 bases align to TRBD2. The germline V gene encodes CDR1 SGHRS and CDR2 YFSETQ. The CDR3 spans 14 residues. Trimming removed 5 bases from V and 3 bases from J; junction bases left unmatched: 8. In DNA, the CDR3 is TGCGCCAGCAGTACCCTGGGGGGGGGCTACGAGCAGTACTTC. It is translated as CASSTLGGGYEQYF.

This clone was seen only a few times. The J gene is TRBJ2-7, the V gene TRBV15; D is possibly TRBD1 (6 bases). The CDR3 runs to 15 residues. Trimming removed 0 bases from V and 4 bases from J, with 13 bases in between. CDR1 is LNHNV, CDR2 YYDKDF, per germline (reference sequence). CDR3 bases: TGTGCCACCAGCAGAGATCGGGCAGGGGCTTACGAGCAGTACTTC. Its protein is CATSRDRAGAYEQYF.

This clone was detected only a few times. The genes are TRBV5-6 and TRBJ1-2, with D hard to call. V dropped 4 bases and J dropped 8 bases, with 18 bases sitting between them. CDR3 length: 14 residues. Germline CDR1 and CDR2: SGHDT and YYEEEE. CDR3: CASSEHGPTVGYTF. CDR3 coding DNA: TGTGCCAGCAGCGAGCATGGACCGACCGTCGGCTACACCTTC. The complete variable domain, with remaining parts taken from reference TRBV5-6 and TRBJ1-2, reads DAGVTQSPTHLIKTRGQQVTLRCSPKSGHDTVSWYQQALGQGPQFIFQYYEEEERQRGNFPDRFSGHQFPNYSSELNVNALLLGDSALYLCASSEHGPTVGYTFGSGTRLTVV.